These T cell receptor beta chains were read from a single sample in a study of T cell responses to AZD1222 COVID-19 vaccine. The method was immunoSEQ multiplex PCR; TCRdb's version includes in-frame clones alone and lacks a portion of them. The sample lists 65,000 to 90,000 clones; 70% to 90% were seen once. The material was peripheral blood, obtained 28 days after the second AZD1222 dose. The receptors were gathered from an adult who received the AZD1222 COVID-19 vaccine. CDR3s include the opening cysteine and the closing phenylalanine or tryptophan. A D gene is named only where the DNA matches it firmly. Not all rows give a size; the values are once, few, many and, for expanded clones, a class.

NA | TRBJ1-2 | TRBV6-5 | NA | CASSYSFRGKNGYTF | TGTGCCAGCAGTTACTCGTTCAGGGGCAAGAATGGCTACACCTTC
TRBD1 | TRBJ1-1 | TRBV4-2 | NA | CASSRLDREDTEAFF | TGTGCCAGCAGCCGTCTCGACAGGGAGGACACTGAAGCTTTCTTT
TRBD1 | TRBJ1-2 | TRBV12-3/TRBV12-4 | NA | CASTQDRGVGYTF | TGTGCCAGCACCCAGGACAGGGGGGTTGGCTACACCTTC
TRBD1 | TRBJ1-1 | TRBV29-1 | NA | CSVGQGSTEAFF | TGCAGCGTTGGACAGGGTTCCACTGAAGCTTTCTTT
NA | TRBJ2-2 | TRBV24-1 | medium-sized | CATSVAGADTGELFF | TGTGCCACCAGTGTTGCGGGGGCGGACACCGGGGAGCTGTTTTTT
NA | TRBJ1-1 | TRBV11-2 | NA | CASSLLGAAGRGTEAFF | TGTGCCAGCAGCTTATTGGGGGCCGCAGGGAGAGGGACTGAAGCTTTCTTT
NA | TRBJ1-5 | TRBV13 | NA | CASSLLTGTQPQHF | TGTGCCAGCAGCTTGTTAACAGGGACCCAGCCCCAGCATTTT
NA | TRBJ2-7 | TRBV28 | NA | CASSLYYEQYF | TGTGCCAGCAGTTTATACTACGAGCAGTACTTC
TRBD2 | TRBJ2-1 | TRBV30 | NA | CAWRIGTGGSNEQFF | TGTGCCTGGAGGATAGGGACGGGAGGCTCCAATGAGCAGTTCTTC
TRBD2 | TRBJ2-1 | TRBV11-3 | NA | CASSLGVAGSYNEQFF | TGTGCCAGCAGTCTCGGGGTAGCGGGCTCCTACAATGAGCAGTTCTTC
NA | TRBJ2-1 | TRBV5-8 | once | CASSYQGIALGGNEQFF | TGTGCCAGCAGCTACCAGGGGATAGCGCTAGGGGGTAATGAGCAGTTCTTC
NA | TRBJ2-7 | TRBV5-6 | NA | CASSLRTSRHEQYF | TGTGCCAGCAGCTTGAGAACTAGTCGACACGAGCAGTACTTC
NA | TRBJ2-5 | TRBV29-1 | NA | CSVDGLSSETQYF | TGCAGCGTTGATGGACTTTCATCAGAGACCCAGTACTTC
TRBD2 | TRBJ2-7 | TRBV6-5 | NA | CASNPTAGGNEQYF | TGTGCCAGCAACCCGACAGCGGGAGGTAACGAGCAGTACTTC
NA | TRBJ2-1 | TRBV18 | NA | CASSPRSNEAEQFF | TGTGCCAGCTCACCTCGGAGTAATGAGGCTGAGCAGTTCTTC
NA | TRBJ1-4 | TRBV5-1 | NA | CASSLEPTNEKLFF | TGCGCCAGCAGCTTGGAGCCAACTAATGAAAAACTGTTTTTT
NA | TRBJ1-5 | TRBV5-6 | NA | CASSLGSINQPQHF | TGTGCCAGCAGCTTGGGTAGCATCAATCAGCCCCAGCATTTT
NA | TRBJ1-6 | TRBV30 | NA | CAWTEERNSPLHF | TGTGCCTGGACGGAGGAGCGAAATTCACCCCTCCACTTT
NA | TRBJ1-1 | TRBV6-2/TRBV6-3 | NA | CASSYSGHQEAFF | TGTGCCAGCAGTTACTCTGGACACCAGGAAGCTTTCTTT
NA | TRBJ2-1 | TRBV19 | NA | CASRDSGGAEQFF | TGTGCCAGTAGAGATTCAGGGGGGGCTGAGCAGTTCTTC
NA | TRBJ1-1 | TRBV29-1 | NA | CSVRQVRGTEAFF | TGCAGCGTCCGACAGGTCAGGGGCACTGAAGCTTTCTTT
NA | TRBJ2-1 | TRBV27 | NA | CASNSPRGNEQFF | TGTGCCAGCAACTCCCCGAGGGGTAATGAGCAGTTCTTC
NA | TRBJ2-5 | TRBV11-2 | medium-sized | CASSLRHGRDGGTQYF | TGTGCCAGCAGCCTAAGACATGGACGGGATGGTGGGACCCAGTACTTC
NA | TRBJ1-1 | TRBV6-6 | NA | CASTLPQGGMNTEAFF | TGTGCCAGCACTCTACCCCAGGGCGGGATGAACACTGAAGCTTTCTTT
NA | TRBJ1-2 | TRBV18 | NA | CASSPAGTNYGYTF | TGTGCCAGCTCACCCGCAGGAACTAACTATGGCTACACCTTC
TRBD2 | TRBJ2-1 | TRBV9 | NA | CASSSKAGGPLYNEQFF | TGTGCCAGCTCCTCCAAAGCGGGAGGGCCGCTCTACAATGAGCAGTTCTTC
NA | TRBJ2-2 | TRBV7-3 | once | CASSLSNTGELFF | TGTGCCAGCAGCTTAAGTAACACCGGGGAGCTGTTTTTT
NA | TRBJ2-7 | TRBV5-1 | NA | CASSSRDTSYEQYF | TGCGCCAGCAGCTCCCGGGACACATCCTACGAGCAGTACTTC
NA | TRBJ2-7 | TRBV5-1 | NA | CASSLVATSYEQYF | TGCGCCAGCAGCTTGGTGGCCACATCCTACGAGCAGTACTTC
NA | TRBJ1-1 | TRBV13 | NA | CASSLGGMNTEAFF | TGTGCCAGCAGCTTAGGGGGGATGAACACTGAAGCTTTCTTT
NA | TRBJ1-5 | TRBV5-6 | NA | CASSLGRIHQPQHF | TGTGCCAGCAGCTTGGGAAGGATCCATCAGCCCCAGCATTTT
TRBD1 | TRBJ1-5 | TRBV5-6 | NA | CASSLGQGRNQPQHF | TGTGCCAGCAGCTTGGGACAGGGAAGAAATCAGCCCCAGCATTTT
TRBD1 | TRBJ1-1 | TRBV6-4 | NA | CASSDSDRATEAFF | TGTGCCAGCAGTGACTCGGACAGGGCCACTGAAGCTTTCTTT
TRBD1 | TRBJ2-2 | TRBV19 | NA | CASTPRTGEGGELFF | TGTGCCAGTACCCCCCGGACAGGGGAGGGCGGGGAGCTGTTTTTT
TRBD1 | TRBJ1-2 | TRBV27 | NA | CASSPRTGGGYTF | TGTGCCAGCAGTCCCCGGACAGGGGGCGGCTACACCTTC
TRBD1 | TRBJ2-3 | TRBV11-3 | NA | CASSFSGQGETDTQYF | TGTGCCAGCAGCTTCTCCGGACAGGGGGAGACAGATACGCAGTATTTT
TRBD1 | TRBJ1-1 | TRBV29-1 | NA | CSGAGTGGANTEAFF | TGCAGCGGCGCCGGGACAGGGGGCGCGAACACTGAAGCTTTCTTT
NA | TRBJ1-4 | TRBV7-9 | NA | CASSLGSFDEKLFF | TGTGCCAGCAGCTTAGGCAGTTTCGACGAAAAACTGTTTTTT
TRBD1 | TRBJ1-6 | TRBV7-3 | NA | CASSLQGARDSPLHF | TGTGCCAGCAGCTTACAGGGGGCGCGGGATTCACCCCTCCACTTT
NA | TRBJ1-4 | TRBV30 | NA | CAWRDRGEKLFF | TGTGCCTGGAGGGACCGTGGTGAAAAACTGTTTTTT
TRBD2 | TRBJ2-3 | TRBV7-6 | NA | CASSLIAGETDTQYF | TGTGCCAGCAGCTTAATAGCGGGAGAAACAGATACGCAGTATTTT
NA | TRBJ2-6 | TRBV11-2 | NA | CASSLALPGANVLTF | TGTGCCAGCAGCTTAGCCCTCCCCGGGGCCAACGTCCTGACTTTC
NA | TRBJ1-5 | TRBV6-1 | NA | CASREGIRSQPQHF | TGTGCCAGCAGGGAAGGGATCAGATCCCAGCCCCAGCATTTT